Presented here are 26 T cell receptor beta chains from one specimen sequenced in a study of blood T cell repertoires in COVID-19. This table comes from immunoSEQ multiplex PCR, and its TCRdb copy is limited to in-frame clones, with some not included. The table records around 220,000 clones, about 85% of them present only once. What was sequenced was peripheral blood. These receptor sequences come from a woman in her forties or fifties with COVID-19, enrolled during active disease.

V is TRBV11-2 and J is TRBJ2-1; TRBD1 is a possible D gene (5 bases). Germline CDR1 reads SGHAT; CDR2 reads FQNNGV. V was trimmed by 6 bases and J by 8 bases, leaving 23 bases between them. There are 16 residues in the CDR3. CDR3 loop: CASSNSRVGLHDEQFF. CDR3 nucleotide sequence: TGTGCCAGCAGTAACTCCAGGGTGGGTCTGCACGATGAGCAGTTCTTC. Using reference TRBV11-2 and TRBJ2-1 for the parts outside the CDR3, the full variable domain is EAGVAQSPRYKIIEKRQSVAFWCNPISGHATLYWYQQILGQGPKLLIQFQNNGVVDDSQLPKDRFSAERLKGVDSTLKIQPAKLEDSAVYLCASSNSRVGLHDEQFFGPGTRLTVL.

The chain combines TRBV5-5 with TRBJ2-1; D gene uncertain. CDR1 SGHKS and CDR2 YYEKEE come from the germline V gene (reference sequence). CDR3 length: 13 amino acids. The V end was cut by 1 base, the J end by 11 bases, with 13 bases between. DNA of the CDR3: TGTGCCAGCAGCTTGATTTCCCCCAACAAGCAGTTCTTC. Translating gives CASSLISPNKQFF.

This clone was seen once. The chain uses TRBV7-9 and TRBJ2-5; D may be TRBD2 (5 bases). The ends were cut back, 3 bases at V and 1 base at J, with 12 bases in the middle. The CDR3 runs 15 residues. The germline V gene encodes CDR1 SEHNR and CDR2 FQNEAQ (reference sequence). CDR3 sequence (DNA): TGTGCCAGCAGCTTTCCCGGAGGTATCCAAGAGACCCAGTACTTC. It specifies CASSFPGGIQETQYF.

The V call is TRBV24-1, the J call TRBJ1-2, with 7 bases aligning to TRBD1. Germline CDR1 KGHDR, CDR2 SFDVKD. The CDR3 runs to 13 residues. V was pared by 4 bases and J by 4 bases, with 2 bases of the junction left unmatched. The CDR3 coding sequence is TGTGCCACCAGTGAGGGACAGTCCTATGGCTACACCTTC. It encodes CATSEGQSYGYTF.

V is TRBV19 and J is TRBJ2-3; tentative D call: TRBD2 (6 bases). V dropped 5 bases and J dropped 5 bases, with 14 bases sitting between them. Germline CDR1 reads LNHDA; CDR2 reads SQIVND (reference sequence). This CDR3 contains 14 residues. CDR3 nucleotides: TGTGCCAGTAGTCTAAACGGGGGTGGAGATACGCAGTATTTT. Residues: CASSLNGGGDTQYF.

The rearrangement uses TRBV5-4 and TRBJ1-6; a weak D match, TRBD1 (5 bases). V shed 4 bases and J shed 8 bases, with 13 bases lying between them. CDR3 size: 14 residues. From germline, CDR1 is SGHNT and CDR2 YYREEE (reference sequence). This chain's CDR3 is CASSRGTDYSPLHF. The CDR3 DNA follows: TGTGCCAGCAGCAGAGGGACTGACTATTCACCCCTCCACTTT.

In DNA form, the CDR3 reads TGTGCCAGTGCTGGACATGGCACAGATACGCAGTATTTT. It encodes CASAGHGTDTQYF. The rearrangement uses TRBV9 and TRBJ2-3; tentatively, D is TRBD1 (5 bases). The CDR3 contains 13 residues. Germline CDR1 reads SGDLS; CDR2 reads YYNGEE. V lost 8 bases to trimming and J lost 1 base, with 11 bases between them.

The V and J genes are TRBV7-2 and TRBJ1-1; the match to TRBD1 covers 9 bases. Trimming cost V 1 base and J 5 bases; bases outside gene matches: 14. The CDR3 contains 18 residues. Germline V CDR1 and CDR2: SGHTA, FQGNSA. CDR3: CASSLEGTGHLRWTEAFF. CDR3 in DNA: TGTGCCAGCAGCTTAGAAGGGACAGGGCACCTACGGTGGACTGAAGCTTTCTTT.

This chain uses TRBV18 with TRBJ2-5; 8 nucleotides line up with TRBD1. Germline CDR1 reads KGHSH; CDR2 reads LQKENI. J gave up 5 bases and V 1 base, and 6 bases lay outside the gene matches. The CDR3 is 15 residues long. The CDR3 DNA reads TGTGCCAGCTCACCACGGCAGGGGGCATTGGAGACCCAGTACTTC. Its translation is CASSPRQGALETQYF.

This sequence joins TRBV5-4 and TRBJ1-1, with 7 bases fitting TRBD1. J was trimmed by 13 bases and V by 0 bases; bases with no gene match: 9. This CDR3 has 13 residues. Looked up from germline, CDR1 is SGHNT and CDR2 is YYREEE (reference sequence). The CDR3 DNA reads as TGTGCCAGCAGCTTGGGAGGACAGGAAGGTGGTTTCTTT. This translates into CASSLGGQEGGFF.

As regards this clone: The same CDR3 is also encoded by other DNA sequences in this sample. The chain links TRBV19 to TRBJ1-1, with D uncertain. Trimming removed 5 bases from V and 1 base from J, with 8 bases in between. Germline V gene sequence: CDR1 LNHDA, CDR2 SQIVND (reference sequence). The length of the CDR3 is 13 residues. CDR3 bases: TGTGCCAGTAGTCCGACAAGGAACACTGAAGCTTTCTTT. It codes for CASSPTRNTEAFF. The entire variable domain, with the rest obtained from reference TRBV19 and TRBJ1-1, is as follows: DGGITQSPKYLFRKEGQNVTLSCEQNLNHDAMYWYRQDPGQGLRLIYYSQIVNDFQKGDIAEGYSVSREKKESFPLTVTSAQKNPTAFYLCASSPTRNTEAFFGQGTRLTVV.

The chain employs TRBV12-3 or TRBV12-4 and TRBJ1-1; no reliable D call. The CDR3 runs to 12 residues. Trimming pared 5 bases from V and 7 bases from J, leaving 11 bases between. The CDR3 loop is CASSETPGEAFF. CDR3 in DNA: TGTGCCAGCAGTGAGACCCCGGGTGAAGCTTTCTTT.

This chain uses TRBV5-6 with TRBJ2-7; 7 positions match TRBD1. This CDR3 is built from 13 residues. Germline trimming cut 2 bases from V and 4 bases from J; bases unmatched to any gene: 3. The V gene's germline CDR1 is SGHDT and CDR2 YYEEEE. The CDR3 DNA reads TGTGCCAGCAGCTTCAGGGGGATTTACGAGCAGTACTTC. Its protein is CASSFRGIYEQYF.

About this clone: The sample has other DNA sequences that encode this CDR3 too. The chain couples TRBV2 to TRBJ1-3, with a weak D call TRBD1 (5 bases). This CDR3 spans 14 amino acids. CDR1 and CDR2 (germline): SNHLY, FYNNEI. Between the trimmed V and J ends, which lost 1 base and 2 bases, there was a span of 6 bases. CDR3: CASSEGRAGNTIYF. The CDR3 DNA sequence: TGTGCCAGCAGTGAAGGCAGGGCTGGAAACACCATATATTTT.

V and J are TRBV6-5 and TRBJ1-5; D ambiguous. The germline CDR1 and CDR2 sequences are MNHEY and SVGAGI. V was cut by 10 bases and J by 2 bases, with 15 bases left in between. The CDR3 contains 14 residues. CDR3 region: CATQAYVGNQPQHF. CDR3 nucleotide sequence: TGTGCCACCCAAGCCTATGTAGGCAATCAGCCCCAGCATTTT.

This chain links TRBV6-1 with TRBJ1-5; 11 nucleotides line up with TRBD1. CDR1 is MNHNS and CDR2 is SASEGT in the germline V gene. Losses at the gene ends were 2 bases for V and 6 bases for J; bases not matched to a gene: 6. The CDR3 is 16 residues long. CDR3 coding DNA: TGTGCCAGCAGTGAACGGACAGGGGGCGGTGGTCAGCCCCAGCATTTT. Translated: CASSERTGGGGQPQHF.

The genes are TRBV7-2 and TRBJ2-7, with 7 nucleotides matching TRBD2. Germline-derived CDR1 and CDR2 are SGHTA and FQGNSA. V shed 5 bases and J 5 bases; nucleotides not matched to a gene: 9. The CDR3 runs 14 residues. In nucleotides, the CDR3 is TGTGCCAGCAGCCCCGGCGGGGGTTACGACGAGCAGTACTTC. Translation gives CASSPGGGYDEQYF. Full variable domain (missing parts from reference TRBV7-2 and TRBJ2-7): GAGVSQSPSNKVTEKGKDVELRCDPISGHTALYWYRQSLGQGLEFLIYFQGNSAPDKSGLPSDRFSAERTGGSVSTLTIQRTQQEDSAVYLCASSPGGGYDEQYFGPGTRLTVT.

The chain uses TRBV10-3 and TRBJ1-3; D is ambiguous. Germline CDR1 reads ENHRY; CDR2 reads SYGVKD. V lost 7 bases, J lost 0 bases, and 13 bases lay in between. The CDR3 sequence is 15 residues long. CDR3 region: CAITDAGSSGNTIYF. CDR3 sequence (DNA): TGTGCCATCACCGACGCCGGGAGCTCTGGAAACACCATATATTTT.

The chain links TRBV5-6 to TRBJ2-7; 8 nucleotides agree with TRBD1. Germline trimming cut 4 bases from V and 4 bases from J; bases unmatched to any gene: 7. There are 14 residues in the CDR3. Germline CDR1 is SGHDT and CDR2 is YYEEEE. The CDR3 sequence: CASSTGQGAYEQYF. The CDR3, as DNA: TGTGCCAGCAGCACCGGACAGGGCGCGTACGAGCAGTACTTC.

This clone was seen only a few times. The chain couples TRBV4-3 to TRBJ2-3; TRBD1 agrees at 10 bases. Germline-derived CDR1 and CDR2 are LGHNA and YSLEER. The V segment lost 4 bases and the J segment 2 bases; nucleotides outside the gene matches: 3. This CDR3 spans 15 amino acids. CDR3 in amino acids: CASSPGQGFTDTQYF. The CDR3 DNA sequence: TGCGCCAGCAGCCCGGGACAGGGGTTCACAGATACGCAGTATTTT.

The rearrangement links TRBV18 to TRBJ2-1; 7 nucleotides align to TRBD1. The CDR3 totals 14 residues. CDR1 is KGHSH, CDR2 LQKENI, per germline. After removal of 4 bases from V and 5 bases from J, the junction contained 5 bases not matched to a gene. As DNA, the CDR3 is TGTGCCAGCTCACACGGACAGGCCGACAATGAGCAGTTCTTC. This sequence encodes CASSHGQADNEQFF.

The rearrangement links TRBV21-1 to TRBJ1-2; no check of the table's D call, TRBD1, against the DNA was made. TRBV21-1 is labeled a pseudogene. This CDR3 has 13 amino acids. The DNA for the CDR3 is TGTGCCAGCAGCAGAGGACAGGGGGGTGGCTACACCTTC. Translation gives CASSRGQGGGYTF.

CDR3 sequence: CASSSGVRLSLGGYTF. CDR3 in DNA: TGTGCCAGCAGCTCGGGTGTGAGACTATCTCTAGGCGGCTACACCTTC. The chain joins TRBV7-9 to TRBJ1-2; D uncertain. V was clipped by 4 bases and J by 8 bases, with 23 bases between them. The CDR3 totals 16 residues. CDR1 and CDR2 from the germline V gene are SEHNR and FQNEAQ (reference sequence).

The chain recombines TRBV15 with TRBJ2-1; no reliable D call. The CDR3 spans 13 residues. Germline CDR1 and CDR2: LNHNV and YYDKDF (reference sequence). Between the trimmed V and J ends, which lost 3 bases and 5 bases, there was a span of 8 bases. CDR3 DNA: TGTGCCACCAGCAGGGCGGTCGACAATGAGCAGTTCTTC. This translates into CATSRAVDNEQFF.

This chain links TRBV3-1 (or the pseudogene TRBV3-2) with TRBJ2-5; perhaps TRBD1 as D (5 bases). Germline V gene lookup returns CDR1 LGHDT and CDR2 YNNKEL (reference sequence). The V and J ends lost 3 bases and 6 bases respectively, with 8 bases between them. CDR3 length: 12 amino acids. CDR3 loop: CASSHQGKTQYF. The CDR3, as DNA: TGTGCCAGCAGCCATCAGGGAAAGACCCAGTACTTC.

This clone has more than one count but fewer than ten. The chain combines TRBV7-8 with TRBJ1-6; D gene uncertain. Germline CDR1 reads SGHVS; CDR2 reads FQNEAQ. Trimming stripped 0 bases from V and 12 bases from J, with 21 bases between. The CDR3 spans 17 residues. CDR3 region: CASSLASRVALRGPLHF. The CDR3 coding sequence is TGTGCCAGCAGCTTAGCGTCCCGGGTGGCCCTACGGGGACCCCTCCACTTT.